The present entry profiles one T cell receptor (beta chain) with its context. The PCR contained 60 Vbeta and 13 Jbeta primers. Assay used: immunoSEQ multiplex PCR; TCRdb lists only in-frame clones, some missing. The sample lists 110,000 to 150,000 clones; approximately 68% were seen once. The CDR3 covers 14 residues. V was cut by 6 bases and J by 3 bases, with 13 bases left in between. Germline CDR1 is LNHDA and CDR2 is SQIVND (reference sequence). The data originate from a study of cytomegalovirus exposure and HLA in healthy donors. Overall study context: Early release data held approximately 81 million unique TCRs from HLA-typed donors.

This receptor was obtained from a man aged 55 to 70 in good health and CMV-seronegative. Sequencing was performed on PBMCs. The rearrangement links TRBV19 to TRBJ2-3; a possible D gene is TRBD2 (6 bases). DNA for the CDR3: TGTGCCAGTAGGGGGACTCCCCCTACAGATACGCAGTATTTT. Protein product: CASRGTPPTDTQYF.